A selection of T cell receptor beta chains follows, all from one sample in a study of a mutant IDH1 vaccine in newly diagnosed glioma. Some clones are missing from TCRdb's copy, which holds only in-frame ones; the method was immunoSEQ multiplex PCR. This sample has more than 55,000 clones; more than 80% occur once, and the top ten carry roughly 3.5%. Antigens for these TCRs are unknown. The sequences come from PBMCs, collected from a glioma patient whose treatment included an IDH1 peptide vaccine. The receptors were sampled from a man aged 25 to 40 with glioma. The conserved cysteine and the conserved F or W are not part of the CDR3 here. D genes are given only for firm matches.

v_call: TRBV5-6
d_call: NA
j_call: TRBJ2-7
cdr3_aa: ASSLVGPLGEQY

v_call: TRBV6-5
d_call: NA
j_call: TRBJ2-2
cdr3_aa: ASSVGKVIAGELF

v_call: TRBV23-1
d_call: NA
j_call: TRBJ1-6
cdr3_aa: ASSQSGGSPLH

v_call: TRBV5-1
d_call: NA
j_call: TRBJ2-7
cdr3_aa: ASSEVGGPEQY

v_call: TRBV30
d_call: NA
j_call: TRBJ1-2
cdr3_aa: AWSQGGYGYT

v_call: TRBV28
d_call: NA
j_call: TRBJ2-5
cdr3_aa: ASSKTGRGDMETQY

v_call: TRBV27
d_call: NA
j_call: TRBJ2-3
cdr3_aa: ASSFLTDFFTDTQY

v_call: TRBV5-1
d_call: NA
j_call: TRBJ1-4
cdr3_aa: ASSFGTGDEKLF

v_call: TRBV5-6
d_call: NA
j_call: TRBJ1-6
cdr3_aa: ASRSFERPNSPLH

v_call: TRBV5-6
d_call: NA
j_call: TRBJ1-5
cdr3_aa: ASSLSRGRGNQPQH

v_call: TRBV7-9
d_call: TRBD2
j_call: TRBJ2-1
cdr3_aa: ASSLEGTSGRNEQF

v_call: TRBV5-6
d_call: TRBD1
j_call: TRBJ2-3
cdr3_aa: ASSSRDRGRDTQY

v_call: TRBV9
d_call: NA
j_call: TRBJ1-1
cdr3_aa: ASSVGGMGNTEAF

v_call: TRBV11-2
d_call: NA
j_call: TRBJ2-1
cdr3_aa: ASSLGGTYDEQF

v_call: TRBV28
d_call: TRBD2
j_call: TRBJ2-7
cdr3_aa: ASSFNPQGTSGNYEQY

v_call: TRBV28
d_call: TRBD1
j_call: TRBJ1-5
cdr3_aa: ASSLSWNTQGDSNQPQH

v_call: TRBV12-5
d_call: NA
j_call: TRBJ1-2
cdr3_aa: ASGLEGFYGYT

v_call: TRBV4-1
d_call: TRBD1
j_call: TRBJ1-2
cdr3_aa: ASSQGRGQGAQGYT

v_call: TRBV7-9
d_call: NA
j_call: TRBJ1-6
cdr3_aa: ASSFGGRNYNSPLH

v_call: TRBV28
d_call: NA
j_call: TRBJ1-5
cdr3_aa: ASSQVEFHSNQPQH

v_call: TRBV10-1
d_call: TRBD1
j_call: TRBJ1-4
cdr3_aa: ASSEYRGGEKLF

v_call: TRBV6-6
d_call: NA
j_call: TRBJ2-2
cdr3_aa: ASSYGDSNTGELF

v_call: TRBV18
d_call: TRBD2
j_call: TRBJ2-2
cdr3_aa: ASSPSGRADTGELF

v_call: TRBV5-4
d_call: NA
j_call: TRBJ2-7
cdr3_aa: ASSLETGEQY

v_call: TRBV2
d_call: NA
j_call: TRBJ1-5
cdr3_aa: ASSEGQGNNQPQH

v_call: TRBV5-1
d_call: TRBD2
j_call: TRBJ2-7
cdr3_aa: ASRQGLADEQY

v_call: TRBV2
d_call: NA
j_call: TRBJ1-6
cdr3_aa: ASRDSLYSPLH

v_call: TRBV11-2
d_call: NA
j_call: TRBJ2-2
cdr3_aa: ASSLDQYRDTGELF

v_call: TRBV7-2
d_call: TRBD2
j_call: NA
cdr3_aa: ASSPREAFRYEQY

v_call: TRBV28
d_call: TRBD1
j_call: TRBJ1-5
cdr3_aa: ASSSPQGAGQPQH

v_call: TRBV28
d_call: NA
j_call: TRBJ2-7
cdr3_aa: ASSDRTYEQY

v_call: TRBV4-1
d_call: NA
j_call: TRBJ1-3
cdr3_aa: ASSQDGRAGERNTIY

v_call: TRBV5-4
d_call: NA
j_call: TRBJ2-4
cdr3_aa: ASSLFVTGAKNIQY

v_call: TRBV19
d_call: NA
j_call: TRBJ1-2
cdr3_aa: ASSLQDNYGYT

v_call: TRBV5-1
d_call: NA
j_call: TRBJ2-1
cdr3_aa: ASSLAIDPLGEQF

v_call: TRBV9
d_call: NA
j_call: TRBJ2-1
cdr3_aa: ASSENWGSYNEQF

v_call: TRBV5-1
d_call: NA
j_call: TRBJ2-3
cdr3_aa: ASSLRILGDTQY

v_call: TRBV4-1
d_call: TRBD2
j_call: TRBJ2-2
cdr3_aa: ASSLRLAGTTGELF

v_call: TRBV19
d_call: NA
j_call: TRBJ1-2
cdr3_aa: ASSIGRDLRGYT

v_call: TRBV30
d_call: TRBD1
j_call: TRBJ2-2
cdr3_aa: AWGSGGWSTGELF

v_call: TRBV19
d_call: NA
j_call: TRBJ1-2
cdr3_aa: ASTSYGYT

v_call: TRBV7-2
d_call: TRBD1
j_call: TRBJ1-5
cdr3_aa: ASSPGQGNQPQH

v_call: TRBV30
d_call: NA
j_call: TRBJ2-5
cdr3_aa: AWSATLATQY

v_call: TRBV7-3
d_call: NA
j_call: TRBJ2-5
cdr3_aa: ASSLMSEKQHTEETQY